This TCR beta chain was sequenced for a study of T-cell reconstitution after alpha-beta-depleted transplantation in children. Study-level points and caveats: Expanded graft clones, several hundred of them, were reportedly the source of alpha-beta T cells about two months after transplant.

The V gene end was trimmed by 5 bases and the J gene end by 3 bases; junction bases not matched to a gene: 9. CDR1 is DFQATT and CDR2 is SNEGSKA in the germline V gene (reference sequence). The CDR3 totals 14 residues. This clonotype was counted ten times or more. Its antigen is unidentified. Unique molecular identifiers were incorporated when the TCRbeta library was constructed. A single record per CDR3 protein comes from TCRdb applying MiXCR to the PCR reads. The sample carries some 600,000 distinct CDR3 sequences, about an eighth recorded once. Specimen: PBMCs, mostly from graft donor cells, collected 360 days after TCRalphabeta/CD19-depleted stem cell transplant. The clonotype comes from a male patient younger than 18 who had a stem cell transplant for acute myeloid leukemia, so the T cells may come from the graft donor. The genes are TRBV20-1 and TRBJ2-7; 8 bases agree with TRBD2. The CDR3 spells CSAFNAGGSYEQYF. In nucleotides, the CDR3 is TGCAGTGCTTTTAACGCGGGAGGCAGCTACGAGCAGTACTTC.